This TCR beta chain was obtained from a study of spatial heterogeneity in lung cancer (dated by TCRdb to about 2019). In terms of the full investigation: Samples were obtained from approximately 77 patients with early-stage, untreated non-small cell lung cancer from the lung TRACERx cohort. Follow-up PBMC samples were sequenced whenever available, with the median time to follow-up being 2 to 3 years after resection. Beta-chain transcripts were consistently detected in greater numbers than alpha-chain transcripts, which likely reflected higher beta-chain transcript abundance. In the raw uncorrected reads, each unique combination of TCR and UMI appeared more than ten times on average. In non-small cell lung cancer, the study made a quantitative comparison of TCR alpha and beta repertoires among multiple tumor regions, matched nontumor lung and blood. Nonsynonymous mutation counts, determined by whole-exome sequencing of tumor tissue, were related to features of the TCR repertoire. At surgery, both alpha and beta chains were TCR-sequenced in about 200 tumor regions, 63 to 80 matched nontumor lung samples and just over 55 PBMC samples. The paper as a whole reports these results and caveats: Only approximately 15 patients were included in the comparisons of baseline and follow-up blood repertoires. Ubiquitous expanded tumor TCRs were found in blood more often at tumor resection than at routine follow-up. Confirming at a functional level the hypothesis that regional TCRs recognize regional mutations was considered to require additional single-cell paired TCR alpha and beta sequencing.

Library preparation was by 5' RACE. This sample was sequenced with a NextSeq 500. The TCR library protocol attached a unique molecular identifier to each TCR cDNA molecule to allow correction of PCR and sequencing errors. Under the source paper's analysis protocol: TCR identification, UMI-based error correction and CDR3 extraction were all carried out with Decombinator tools. TCRs above a frequency of 2 per 1,000, corresponding to the top 1% of the tumor frequency distribution, were defined as expanded. Renyi diversity was calculated using the R vegan package after each repertoire was subsampled 100 times to 5,000 TCRs. CDR3 similarity networks were built from amino acid triplet string-kernel similarity, connecting CDR3s with pairwise similarity above 0.82. Using fastp trimming at Q25 and MiXCR clonotype assembly, TCRdb reanalyzed the public sequencing data and kept in-frame beta chains. Rows with one shared CDR3 protein collapse into an entry with the most common genes and DNA. These V and J calls rely on TCRdb rather than the paper's analysis. For this sample the table gives 100,000 to 120,000 distinct CDR3 sequences, of which 11% were detected only once. Of the sample, 20% to 25% is held by the ten largest clones.

The time point label, as the study defines it: blood at routine non-recurrence follow-up after resection. TCR sequencing used whole RNA extracted from tumor and nontumor lung tissue, or from cryopreserved PBMC samples, without cell sorting. A patient was chosen for TCR sequencing only when enough RNA was available from at least two tumor regions. This clonotype was detected a few times. What this receptor recognizes is not known. No per-base quality is available; no much larger clone lies one base away. The input for sequencing was PBMCs, taken at follow-up. The receptor's source is a female donor with early-stage non-small cell lung cancer.

The CDR3 protein is CASSSGPEQFF. The nucleotides read TGTGCCAGCAGTTCGGGACCCGAGCAGTTCTTC. Recombination connected TRBV6-2 or TRBV6-3 to TRBJ2-1, with a tentative D call of TRBD1 or TRBD2, each matching 5 bases. The trim is 4 bases for V and 10 bases for J, with a gap of 8 bases between the germline ends. Measured from the cysteine to the phenylalanine, the CDR3 is 11 residues long. Just CDR3 DNA is preserved here, 33 bases in frame from base 1. CDR1 is given as MNHEY and CDR2 as SVGEGT, both from the germline V gene.